This is a list of T cell receptor beta chains from one sample in a study of blood T cell repertoires in COVID-19. Only in-frame clones appear in the TCRdb table, and some are missing; sequencing was by immunoSEQ multiplex PCR. Of approximately 120,000 clones in the sample, 85% were seen once. The sequencing input was peripheral blood. The receptors shown here come from a man older than 75 with active or convalescent COVID-19. Both conserved end residues are part of each CDR3. A D gene is named only where the DNA matches it firmly. Only part of the rows carry a size: once, few, many, or a class if the clone is expanded.

length	D	V	size	J	DNA	CDR3
15	-	TRBV4-1	-	TRBJ1-6	TGCGCCAGCAGCCAAGATCGGGACATAAAATCACCCCTCCACTTT	CASSQDRDIKSPLHF
13	-	TRBV19	-	TRBJ2-4	TGTGCCAGTAGTCAGGGAGGGGGGAACATTCAGTACTTC	CASSQGGGNIQYF
16	TRBD2	TRBV5-4	-	TRBJ2-5	TGTGCCAGCAGCCCGGGACTAGCGGTTCTGGGAGGGACCCAGTACTTC	CASSPGLAVLGGTQYF
14	TRBD1	TRBV5-1	-	TRBJ2-3	TGCGCCAGCAGCTTTAGAAGGGGGCAGGATACGCAGTATTTT	CASSFRRGQDTQYF
17	TRBD1	TRBV19	-	TRBJ2-3	TGTGCCAGTAGTATAGATCGGACAGGGGGCGCGACAGATACGCAGTATTTT	CASSIDRTGGATDTQYF
13	-	TRBV14	-	TRBJ2-2	TGTGCCAGCAGCCAAGACAGTCCCGGGGAGCTGTTTTTT	CASSQDSPGELFF
17	-	TRBV6-4	-	TRBJ1-5	TGTGCCAGTAGTGACTCAGGACAGAACTTATTAAATCAGCCCCAGCATTTT	CASSDSGQNLLNQPQHF
13	TRBD1	TRBV27	-	TRBJ2-5	TGTGCCAGCAGTCACAGGGGCGGGGAGACCCAGTACTTC	CASSHRGGETQYF
16	TRBD2	TRBV5-8	-	TRBJ2-4	TGTGCCAGCAGCTTGAGGACTAGCGGGCTGATATACATTCAGTACTTC	CASSLRTSGLIYIQYF
13	-	TRBV7-9	-	TRBJ2-5	TGTGCCAGCAGCTTAGTAGTTCAAGAGACCCAGTACTTC	CASSLVVQETQYF
11	-	TRBV3-1/TRBV3-2	once	TRBJ2-1	TGTGCCAGCAGCCATAGCCTAGGGCAGTTCTTC	CASSHSLGQFF
14	-	TRBV5-8	-	TRBJ2-5	TGTGCCAGCAGCTTGGAACCGGGAAGAGAGACCCAGTACTTC	CASSLEPGRETQYF
15	-	TRBV6-1	once	TRBJ2-7	TGTGCCAGCAGTGAAGGTCCTAGCGTCTCCTACGAGCAGTACTTC	CASSEGPSVSYEQYF
13	-	TRBV24-1	-	TRBJ2-5	TGTGCCACCAGTGTTGGGGGAGGAGAGACCCAGTACTTC	CATSVGGGETQYF
14	-	TRBV9	-	TRBJ1-6	TGTGCCAGCAGCGTCGGACAGATTAATTCACCCCTCCACTTT	CASSVGQINSPLHF
15	TRBD1	TRBV15	-	TRBJ1-2	TGTGCCACCAGCAGAGATAAGGGACAGGGTATCCGCTACACCTTC	CATSRDKGQGIRYTF
13	-	TRBV10-3	-	TRBJ2-5	TGTGCCATCAGTGCCCGGCCAGGGGAGACCCAGTACTTC	CAISARPGETQYF
14	-	TRBV11-2	-	TRBJ1-2	TGTGCCAGCAGCTTAGAGCCCGCGGGCTATGGCTACACCTTC	CASSLEPAGYGYTF
13	-	TRBV12-3/TRBV12-4	-	TRBJ1-2	TGTGCCAGCAGTTTTGGTCGGGTAGGAGGCTACACCTTC	CASSFGRVGGYTF
15	-	TRBV14	-	TRBJ2-3	TGTGCCAGCACCCCGCTCGGGGTTGGTACAGATACGCAGTATTTT	CASTPLGVGTDTQYF
17	-	TRBV2	-	TRBJ1-6	TGTGCCAGCAGTGGGGCAGGGGAGCGCTCCTATAATTCACCCCTCCACTTT	CASSGAGERSYNSPLHF
16	TRBD2	TRBV3-1/TRBV3-2	-	TRBJ2-1	TGTGCCAGCAGCCAAGATCATCGGACTAGCGGGGGGGCCGAGTTCTTC	CASSQDHRTSGGAEFF